The clone carrying this T cell receptor beta chain was seen only once. Its antigen remains unidentified. The data derive from a study of post-analysis software for immune sequencing data. General study findings and limits: Controls' normalized Chao1 diversity significantly exceeded that of multiple sclerosis patients. Controls had lower frequencies than patients of a handful of TRBV segments, which included TRBV5-6, TRBV5-1 and TRBV20-1.

Trimming stripped 0 bases from V and 9 bases from J, with 11 bases between. The germline V gene has CDR1 LGHNA and CDR2 YNFKEQ. The CDR3 consists of 13 residues. TCR beta libraries were prepared from cDNA with unique molecular identifiers. One entry per CDR3 protein, called by TCRdb with MiXCR from the PCR reads. The sample records 450,000 to 700,000 distinct CDR3 sequences, roughly 40% being singletons. The TCR comes from a girl under 18 with multiple sclerosis. Material for sequencing was blood. This chain connects TRBV4-2 to TRBJ1-1; no clear D. The DNA for the CDR3 is TGTGCCAGCAGCCAAGATAGGAGGGTACAAGCTTTCTTT. It specifies CASSQDRRVQAFF.